The 7 T cell receptor beta chains below all came from one sample that was sequenced in a study of shared clonotypes between healthy human individuals. Produced via immunoSEQ multiplex PCR; TCRdb's table is partial and in-frame only. The table records 2 million to 2.5 million clones, about 94% of them present only once. Sequenced input: naive CD4+ T cells sorted from blood. Subset reported: CD45RA+ positively selected. These receptors were obtained from a man younger than 35 in good health.

This chain links TRBV28 with TRBJ2-3; 11 bases map to TRBD2. After removal of 10 bases from V and 3 bases from J, the junction contained 3 bases not matched to a gene. Germline CDR1 MDHEN, CDR2 SYDVKM. The CDR3 is made up of 13 amino acids. The CDR3 bases are TGTGCCACCACTAGCGGGGGAACAGATACGCAGTATTTT. Protein product: CATTSGGTDTQYF.

CDR3 DNA sequence: TGCGCCAGCAGCTCCTGGGACAGGGCGGAAGCTTTCTTT. It encodes CASSSWDRAEAFF. The chain has TRBV5-1 and TRBJ1-1; 9 bases match TRBD1. Germline V gives CDR1 SGHRS, CDR2 YFSETQ. V shed 3 bases, J shed 8 bases, and the junction held 5 bases outside the gene matches. This CDR3 has 13 amino acids.

The chain uses TRBV7-9 and TRBJ2-1; the D call may be TRBD1 or TRBD2 (5 bases each). Germline V lookup: CDR1 SEHNR, CDR2 FQNEAQ (reference sequence). Trimming stripped 6 bases from V and 10 bases from J, with 22 bases between. The CDR3 contains 15 residues. The CDR3 nucleotides read TGTGCCAGCAGTTTTACCAACCGGGACCCCAAAGAGCAGTTCTTC. Its protein is CASSFTNRDPKEQFF.

This chain links TRBV11-3 with TRBJ2-7; no clear D. Germline CDR1 SGHNT, CDR2 YENEEA. With 1 base removed from V and 6 bases from J, the gap between germline ends came to 10 bases. The CDR3 totals 13 residues. In DNA form, the CDR3 reads TGTGCCAGCAGCTTAGGGAGCTGGGGCGAGCAGTACTTC. This encodes CASSLGSWGEQYF.

This chain joins TRBV9 and TRBJ1-2; 9 bases match TRBD1. Unmatched junction bases numbered 1, after V lost 3 bases and J lost 4 bases. The CDR3 is made up of 13 amino acids. The V gene's germline CDR1 is SGDLS and CDR2 YYNGEE. CDR3 loop: CASSATGGYGYTF. CDR3 nucleotide sequence: TGTGCCAGCAGCGCGACAGGGGGCTATGGCTACACCTTC.

V usage is TRBV6-5 and J usage is TRBJ1-1; tentative D call: TRBD1 (6 bases). The CDR3 loop spans 15 amino acids. Per the germline V gene, CDR1 is MNHEY and CDR2 is SVGAGI. V lost 8 bases, J lost 1 base, and 17 bases lay in between. The CDR3 DNA reads TGTGCCAGCGCCCCCCGGGCGGGGGCGAACACTGAAGCTTTCTTT. Translation: CASAPRAGANTEAFF.

The V gene is TRBV7-5, the J gene TRBJ1-2; TRBD1 is taken as the D call from the table, unchecked against the DNA. TRBV7-5 is a known pseudogene. CDR3 length: 14 amino acids. Here the CDR3 DNA reads TGTGCCAGAAGCTCCGACAGGGCGGACTATGGCTACACCTTC. Its protein is CARSSDRADYGYTF.